This TCR beta chain comes out of a study of T cell responses to AZD1222 COVID-19 vaccine. Of note for this clone: The antigen is undetermined.

Broader study findings: Only a handful of AZD1222 recipients tested seropositive at baseline.

V trimming: 0 bases; J trimming: 1 base; junction bases outside the gene matches: 3. Germline V gives CDR1 SGHNT, CDR2 YYREEE (reference sequence). The CDR3 sequence is 15 residues long. Profiling relied on immunoSEQ multiplex PCR, and the TCRdb table lists in-frame clones only, not all of them. The profile shows about 130,000 clones, 80% to 90% of them singletons. The source material was peripheral blood, sampled on day 0 of MenACWY control vaccination. The chain is built from TRBV5-4 and TRBJ1-1; 7 nucleotides align to TRBD1. The sequence was collected from an adult in good health. The CDR3 reads CASSLDRTGNTEAFF. The CDR3, as DNA: TGTGCCAGCAGCTTGGACCGGACAGGGAACACTGAAGCTTTCTTT. The variable domain in full, with the rest retrieved from reference TRBV5-4 and TRBJ1-1, is ETGVTQSPTHLIKTRGQQVTLRCSSQSGHNTVSWYQQALGQGPQFIFQYYREEENGRGNFPPRFSGLQFPNYSSELNVNALELDDSALYLCASSLDRTGNTEAFFGQGTRLTVV.